This T cell receptor (beta chain) originates from a study of T-cell reconstitution after alpha-beta-depleted transplantation in children. Whole-study findings and limits: Several hundred expanded graft clones reportedly supplied alpha-beta T cells about two months after transplant. Newly generated T cells supplied most T-cell counts and diversity one year post-transplant. Some patients showed high day-60 TCRbeta diversity, which derived from surviving recipient T cells and thymic progenitors.

V shed 2 bases and J shed 2 bases, with 7 bases lying between them. The CDR3 length is 13 residues. Germline V CDR1 and CDR2: SGHRS, YFSETQ. Only a few counts were recorded for this clonotype. As yet, its antigen is unknown. The TCRbeta library was prepared with unique molecular identifiers. TCRdb processed the PCR reads anew with MiXCR; each CDR3 protein has one entry. The sample includes roughly 420,000 distinct CDR3 sequences, 16% of them seen just once. The sequencing here drew on PBMCs, mostly from graft donor cells, taken 360 days after TCRalphabeta/CD19-depleted stem cell transplant. The rearrangement joins TRBV5-1 to TRBJ1-2; D perhaps matches TRBD1 (5 bases). The receptor's source is a boy in the first two years of life who had a stem cell transplant for Wiskott-Aldrich syndrome, so the T cells may come from the graft donor. CDR3 coding DNA: TGCGCCAGCAGCTTACAGGCCAACTATGGCTACACCTTC. Protein: CASSLQANYGYTF.